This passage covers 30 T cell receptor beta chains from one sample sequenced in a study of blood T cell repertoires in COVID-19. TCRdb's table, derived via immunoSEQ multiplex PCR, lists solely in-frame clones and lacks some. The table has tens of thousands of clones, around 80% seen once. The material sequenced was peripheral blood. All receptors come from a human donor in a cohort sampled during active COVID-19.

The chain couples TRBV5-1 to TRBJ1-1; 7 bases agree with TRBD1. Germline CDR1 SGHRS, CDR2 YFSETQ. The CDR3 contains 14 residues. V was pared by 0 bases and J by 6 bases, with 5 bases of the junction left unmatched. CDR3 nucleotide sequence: TGCGCCAGCAGCTTGGGGGGACAGTACGCTGAAGCTTTCTTT. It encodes CASSLGGQYAEAFF.

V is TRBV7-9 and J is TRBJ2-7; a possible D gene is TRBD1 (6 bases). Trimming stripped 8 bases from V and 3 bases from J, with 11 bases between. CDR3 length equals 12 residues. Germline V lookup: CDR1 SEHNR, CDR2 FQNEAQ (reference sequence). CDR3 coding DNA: TGTGCCAGCGGTGACAGGCACTACGAGCAGTACTTC. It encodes CASGDRHYEQYF.

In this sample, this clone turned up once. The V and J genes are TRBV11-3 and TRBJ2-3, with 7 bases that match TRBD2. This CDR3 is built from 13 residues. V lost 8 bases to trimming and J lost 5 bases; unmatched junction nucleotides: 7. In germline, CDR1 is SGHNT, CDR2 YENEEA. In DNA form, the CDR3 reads TGTGCCAGCGGGGCGGGAGAACTAGATACGCAGTATTTT. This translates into CASGAGELDTQYF.

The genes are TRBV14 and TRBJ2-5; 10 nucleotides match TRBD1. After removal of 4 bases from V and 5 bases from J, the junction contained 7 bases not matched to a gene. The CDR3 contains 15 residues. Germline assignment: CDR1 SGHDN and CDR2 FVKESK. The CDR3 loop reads CASSRWDRGGETQYF. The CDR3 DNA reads TGTGCCAGCAGCCGTTGGGACAGGGGCGGTGAGACCCAGTACTTC.

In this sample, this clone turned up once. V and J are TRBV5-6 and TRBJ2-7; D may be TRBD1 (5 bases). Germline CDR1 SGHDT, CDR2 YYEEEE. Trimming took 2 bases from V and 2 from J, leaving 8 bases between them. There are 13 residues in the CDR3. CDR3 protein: CASSFQGPYEQYF. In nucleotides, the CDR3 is TGTGCCAGCAGCTTCCAGGGTCCCTACGAGCAGTACTTC.

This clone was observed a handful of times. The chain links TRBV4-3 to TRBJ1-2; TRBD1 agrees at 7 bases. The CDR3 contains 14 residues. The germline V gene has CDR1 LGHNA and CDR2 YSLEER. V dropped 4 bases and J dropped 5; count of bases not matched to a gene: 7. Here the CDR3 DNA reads TGCGCCAGCAGCCTCCAGGGGGAAGTGTATGGCTACACCTTC. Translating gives CASSLQGEVYGYTF.

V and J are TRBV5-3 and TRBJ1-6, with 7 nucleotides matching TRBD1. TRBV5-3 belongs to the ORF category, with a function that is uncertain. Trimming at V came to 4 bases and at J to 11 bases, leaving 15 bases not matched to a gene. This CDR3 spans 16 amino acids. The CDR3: CARSGRFEGALPPLHF. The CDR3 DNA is TGTGCCAGAAGCGGCCGCTTTGAGGGGGCTCTTCCACCCCTCCACTTT.

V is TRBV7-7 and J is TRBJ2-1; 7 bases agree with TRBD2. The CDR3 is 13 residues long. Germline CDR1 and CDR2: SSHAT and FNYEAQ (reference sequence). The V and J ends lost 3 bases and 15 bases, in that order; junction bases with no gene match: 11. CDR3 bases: TGTGCCAGCAGCTTGGCGGCGGGGGAAATTCGGTTCTTC. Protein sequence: CASSLAAGEIRFF.

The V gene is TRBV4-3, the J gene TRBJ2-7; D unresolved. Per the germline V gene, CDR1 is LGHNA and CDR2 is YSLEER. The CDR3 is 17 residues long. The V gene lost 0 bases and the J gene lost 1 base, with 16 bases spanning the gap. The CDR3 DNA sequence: TGCGCCAGCAGCCAAGATCTTGGGTCTAGTAGGTCCTACGAGCAGTACTTC. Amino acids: CASSQDLGSSRSYEQYF.

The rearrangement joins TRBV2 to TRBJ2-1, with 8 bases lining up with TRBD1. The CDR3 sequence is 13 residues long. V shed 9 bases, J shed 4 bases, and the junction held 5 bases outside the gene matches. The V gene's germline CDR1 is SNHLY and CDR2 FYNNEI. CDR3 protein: CARGGQAYNEQFF. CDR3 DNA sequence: TGTGCCAGGGGGGGACAGGCTTACAATGAGCAGTTCTTC.

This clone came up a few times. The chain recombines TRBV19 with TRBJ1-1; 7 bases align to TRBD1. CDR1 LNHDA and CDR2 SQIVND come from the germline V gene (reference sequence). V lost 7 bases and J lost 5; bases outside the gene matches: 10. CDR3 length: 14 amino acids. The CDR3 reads CASTPDLRGTEAFF. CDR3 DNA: TGTGCCAGTACTCCGGACCTCAGGGGGACTGAAGCTTTCTTT.

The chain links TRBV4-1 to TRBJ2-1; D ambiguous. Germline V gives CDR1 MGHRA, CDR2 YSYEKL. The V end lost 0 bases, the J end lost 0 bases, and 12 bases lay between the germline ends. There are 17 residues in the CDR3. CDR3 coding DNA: TGCGCCAGCAGCCAAGACCCGGTGCTTGCCTCCTACAATGAGCAGTTCTTC. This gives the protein CASSQDPVLASYNEQFF.

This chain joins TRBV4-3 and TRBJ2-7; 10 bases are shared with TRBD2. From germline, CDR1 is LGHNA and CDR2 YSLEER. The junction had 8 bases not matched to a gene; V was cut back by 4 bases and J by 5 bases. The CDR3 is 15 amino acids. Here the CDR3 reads CASSRDLAGVDEQYF. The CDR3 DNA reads TGCGCCAGCAGCCGCGACCTAGCGGGAGTTGACGAGCAGTACTTC.

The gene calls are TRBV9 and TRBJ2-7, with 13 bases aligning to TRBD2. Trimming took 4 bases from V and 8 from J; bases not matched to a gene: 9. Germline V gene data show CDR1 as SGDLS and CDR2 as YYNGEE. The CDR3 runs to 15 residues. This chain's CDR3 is CASSPQRTSGGKQYF. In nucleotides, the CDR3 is TGTGCCAGCAGCCCTCAACGGACTAGCGGGGGAAAGCAGTACTTC.

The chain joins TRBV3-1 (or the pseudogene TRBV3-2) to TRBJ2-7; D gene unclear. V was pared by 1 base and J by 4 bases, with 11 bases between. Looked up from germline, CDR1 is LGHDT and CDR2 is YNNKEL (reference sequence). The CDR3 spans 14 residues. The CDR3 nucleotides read TGTGCCAGCAGCCAAGTATCGACTTCTTACGAGCAGTACTTC. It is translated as CASSQVSTSYEQYF.

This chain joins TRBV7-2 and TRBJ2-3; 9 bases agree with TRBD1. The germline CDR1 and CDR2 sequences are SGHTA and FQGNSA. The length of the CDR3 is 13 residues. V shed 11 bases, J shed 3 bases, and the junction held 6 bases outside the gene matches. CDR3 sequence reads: CAGSGTGTDTQYF. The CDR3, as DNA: TGTGCCGGATCCGGGACAGGGACAGATACGCAGTATTTT.

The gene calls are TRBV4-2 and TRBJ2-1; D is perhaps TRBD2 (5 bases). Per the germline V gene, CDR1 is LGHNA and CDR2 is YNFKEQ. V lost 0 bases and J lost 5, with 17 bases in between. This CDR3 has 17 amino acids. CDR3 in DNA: TGTGCCAGCAGCCAAGAAGTCAGAGGGCCCGTCGACAATGAGCAGTTCTTC. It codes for CASSQEVRGPVDNEQFF.

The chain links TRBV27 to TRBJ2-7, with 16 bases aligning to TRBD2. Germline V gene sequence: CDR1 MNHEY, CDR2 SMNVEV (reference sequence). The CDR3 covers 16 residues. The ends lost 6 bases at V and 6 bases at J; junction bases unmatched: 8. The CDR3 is CASRGGLAGGWSEQYF. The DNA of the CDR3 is TGTGCCAGCAGAGGGGGACTAGCGGGAGGGTGGAGCGAGCAGTACTTC.

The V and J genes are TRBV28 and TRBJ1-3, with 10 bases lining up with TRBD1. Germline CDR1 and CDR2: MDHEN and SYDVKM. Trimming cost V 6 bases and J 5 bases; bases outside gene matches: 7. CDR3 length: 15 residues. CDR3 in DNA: TGTGCCAGCAGCCTGGGGGACAGGGGACGAAACACCATATATTTT. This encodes CASSLGDRGRNTIYF.

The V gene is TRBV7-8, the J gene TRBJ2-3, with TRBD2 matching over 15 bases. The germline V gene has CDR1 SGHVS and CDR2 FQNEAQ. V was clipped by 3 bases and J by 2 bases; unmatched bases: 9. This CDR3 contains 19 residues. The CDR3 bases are TGTGCCAGCAGCTTCCCAGGGACTAGCGGGGGGCCTTTCACAGATACGCAGTATTTT. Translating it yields CASSFPGTSGGPFTDTQYF.

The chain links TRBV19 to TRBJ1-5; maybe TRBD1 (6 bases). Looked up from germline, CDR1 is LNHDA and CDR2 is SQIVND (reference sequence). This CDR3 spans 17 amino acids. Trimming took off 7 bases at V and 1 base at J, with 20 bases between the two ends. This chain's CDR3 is CASTKIPGTKSNQPQHF. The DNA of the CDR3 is TGTGCCAGTACCAAAATCCCCGGGACAAAGAGCAATCAGCCCCAGCATTTT.

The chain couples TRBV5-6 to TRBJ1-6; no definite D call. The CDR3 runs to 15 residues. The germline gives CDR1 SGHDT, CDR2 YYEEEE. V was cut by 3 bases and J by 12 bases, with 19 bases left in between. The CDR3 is CASSSLAAIIGPLHF. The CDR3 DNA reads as TGTGCCAGCAGCTCCCTGGCGGCCATAATTGGACCCCTCCACTTT.

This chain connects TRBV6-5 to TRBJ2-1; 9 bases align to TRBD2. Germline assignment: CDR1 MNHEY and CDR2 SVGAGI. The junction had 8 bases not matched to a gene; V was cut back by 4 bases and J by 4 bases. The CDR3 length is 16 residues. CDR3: CASSSTTSGFYNEQFF. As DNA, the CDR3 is TGTGCCAGCAGTTCCACGACTAGCGGATTTTACAATGAGCAGTTCTTC.

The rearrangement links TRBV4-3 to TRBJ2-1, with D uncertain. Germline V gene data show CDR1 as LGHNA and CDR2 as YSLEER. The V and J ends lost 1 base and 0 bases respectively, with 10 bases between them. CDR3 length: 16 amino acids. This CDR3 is CASSQVRGSSYNEQFF. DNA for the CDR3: TGCGCCAGCAGCCAAGTACGCGGAAGCTCCTACAATGAGCAGTTCTTC.

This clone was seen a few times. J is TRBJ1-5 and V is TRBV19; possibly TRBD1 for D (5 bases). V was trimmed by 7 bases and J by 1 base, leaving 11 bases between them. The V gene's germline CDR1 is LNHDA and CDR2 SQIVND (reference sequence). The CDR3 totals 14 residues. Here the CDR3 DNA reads TGTGCCAGTAACGGGGGGTTCAGCAATCAGCCCCAGCATTTT. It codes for CASNGGFSNQPQHF. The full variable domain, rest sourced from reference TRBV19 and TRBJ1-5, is DGGITQSPKYLFRKEGQNVTLSCEQNLNHDAMYWYRQDPGQGLRLIYYSQIVNDFQKGDIAEGYSVSREKKESFPLTVTSAQKNPTAFYLCASNGGFSNQPQHFGDGTRLSIL.

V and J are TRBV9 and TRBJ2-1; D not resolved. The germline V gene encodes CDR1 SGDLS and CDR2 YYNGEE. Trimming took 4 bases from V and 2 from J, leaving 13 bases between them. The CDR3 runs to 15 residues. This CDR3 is CASSPPGSTYNEQFF. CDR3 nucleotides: TGTGCCAGCAGCCCTCCTGGCTCGACCTACAATGAGCAGTTCTTC.

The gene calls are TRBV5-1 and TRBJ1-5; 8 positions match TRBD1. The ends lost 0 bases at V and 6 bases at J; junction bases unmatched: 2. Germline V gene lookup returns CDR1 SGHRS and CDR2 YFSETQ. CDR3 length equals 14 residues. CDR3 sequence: CASSLDRGGQPQHF. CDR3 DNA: TGCGCCAGCAGCTTGGACAGGGGGGGTCAGCCCCAGCATTTT. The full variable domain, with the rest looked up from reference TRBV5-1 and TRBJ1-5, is KAGVTQTPRYLIKTRGQQVTLSCSPISGHRSVSWYQQTPGQGLQFLFEYFSETQRNKGNFPGRFSGRQFSNSRSEMNVSTLELGDSALYLCASSLDRGGQPQHFGDGTRLSIL.

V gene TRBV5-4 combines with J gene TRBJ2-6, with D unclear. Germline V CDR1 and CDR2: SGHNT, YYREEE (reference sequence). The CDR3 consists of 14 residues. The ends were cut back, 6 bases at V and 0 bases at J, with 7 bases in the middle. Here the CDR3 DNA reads TGTGCCAGCATTTCGCGCTCTGGGGCCAACGTCCTGACTTTC. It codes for CASISRSGANVLTF.

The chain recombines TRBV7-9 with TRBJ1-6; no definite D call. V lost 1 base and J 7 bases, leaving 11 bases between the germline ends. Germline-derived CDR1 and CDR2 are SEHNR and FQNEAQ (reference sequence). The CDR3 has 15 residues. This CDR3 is CASSLVYSPNSPLHF. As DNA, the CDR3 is TGTGCCAGCAGCTTAGTTTACTCCCCAAATTCACCCCTCCACTTT.

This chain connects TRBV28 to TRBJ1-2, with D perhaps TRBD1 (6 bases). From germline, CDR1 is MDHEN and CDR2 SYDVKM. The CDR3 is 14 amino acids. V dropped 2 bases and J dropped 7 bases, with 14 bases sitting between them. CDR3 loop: CASSLVQGWGGYTF. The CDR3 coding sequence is TGTGCCAGCAGTTTAGTACAGGGCTGGGGTGGCTACACCTTC.